In this sample, the clone carrying this T cell receptor (beta chain) turned up a few times. Its matching antigen is unknown. The data originate from a study of T cells after yellow fever vaccination. Background on the study: Fractions of limited cellularity were prepared by means of SMART-Seq v4 Ultra Low Input.

Study results and limitations: Most primary-vaccination clones recurred post-booster (roughly 96% CD4, 88% CD8).

By 5'RACE template switching, TCR cDNA was produced, with a universal primer site and UMIs added in the process. TCRdb independently ran MiXCR on the 5' RACE reads; one entry per CDR3 protein. Here the sample spans under 550,000 distinct CDR3 sequences, 20% to 25% being singletons. This CDR3 region has 16 residues. Trimming cost V 1 base and J 5 bases; bases outside gene matches: 10. The germline V gene encodes CDR1 MGHRA and CDR2 YSYEKL. This chain connects TRBV4-1 to TRBJ2-5; 7 nucleotides agree with TRBD1. Sequences were derived from PBMCs, sampled approximately 22 days after the first yellow fever vaccination. The sequence came from a man between 18 and 35 years old who received the YFV17D yellow fever vaccine. This chain's CDR3 is CASSQGGTGRGETQYF. In nucleotides, the CDR3 is TGCGCCAGCAGCCAAGGGGGCACGGGCAGGGGGGAGACCCAGTACTTC.